This T cell receptor (beta chain) was identified in a study of T cells in Graves' hyperthyroidism and ophthalmopathy. Across the study: Sampling of peripheral blood happened at initial diagnosis, prior to any treatment. Study-wide results and limits: Before onset, ophthalmopathy was predicted by the model a median approximately 6.6 months earlier. Appearing also in blood were most of the thyroid clonotypes expanded above 0.001.

Exclusion of a patient resulted from uncontrolled infection, other autoimmune disease, pregnancy or lactation. The TCR beta CDR3 regions underwent amplification using RNA transcripts as the source. First-round RT-PCR with HTBI primers amplified the TCR CDR3 region. TCRdb ran MiXCR on the multiplex PCR reads and lists one entry per CDR3 protein. The sample contains about 420,000 distinct CDR3 sequences, approximately 14% of which appear only once. The CDR3 has 18 amino acids. Deletions cut 2 bases from V and 5 bases from J, with 25 bases between. Per the germline V gene, CDR1 is MGHDK and CDR2 is SYGVNS. This clonotype has more than one count but fewer than ten. What it binds is not known.

The rearrangement uses TRBV25-1 and TRBJ2-7; D may be TRBD1 (6 bases). Sequencing was carried out using blood. The origin of this receptor is a woman between 18 and 29 years old with Graves' hyperthyroidism. CDR3 loop: CASSEAPLQGLIGNEQYF. CDR3 DNA sequence: TGTGCCAGCAGTGAAGCCCCCTTGCAGGGGTTGATTGGAAACGAGCAGTACTTC.